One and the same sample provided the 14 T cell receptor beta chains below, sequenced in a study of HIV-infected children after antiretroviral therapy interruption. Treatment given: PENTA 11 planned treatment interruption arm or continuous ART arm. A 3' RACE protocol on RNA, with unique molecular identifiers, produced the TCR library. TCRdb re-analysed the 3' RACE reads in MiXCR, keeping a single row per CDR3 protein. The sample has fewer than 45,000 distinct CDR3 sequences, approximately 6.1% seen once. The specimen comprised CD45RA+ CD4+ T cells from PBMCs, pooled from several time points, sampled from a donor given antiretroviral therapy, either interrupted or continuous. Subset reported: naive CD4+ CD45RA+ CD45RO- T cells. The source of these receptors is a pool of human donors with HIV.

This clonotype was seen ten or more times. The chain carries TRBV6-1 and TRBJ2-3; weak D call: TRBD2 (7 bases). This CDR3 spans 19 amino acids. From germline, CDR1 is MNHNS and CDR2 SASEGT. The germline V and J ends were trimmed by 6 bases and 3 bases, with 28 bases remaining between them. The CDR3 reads CASRARGGIGEGWTDTQYF. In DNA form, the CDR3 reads TGTGCCAGCAGGGCCCGAGGGGGGATCGGGGAGGGCTGGACAGATACGCAGTATTTT.

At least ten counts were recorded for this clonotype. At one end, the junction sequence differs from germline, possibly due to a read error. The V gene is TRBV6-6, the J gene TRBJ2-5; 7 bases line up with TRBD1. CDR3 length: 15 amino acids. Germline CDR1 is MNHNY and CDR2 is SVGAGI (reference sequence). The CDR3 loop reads CASGGDRDNQDTQYF. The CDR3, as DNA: TGTGCCAGCGGTGGCGACAGGGATAACCAAGACACCCAGTACTTT.

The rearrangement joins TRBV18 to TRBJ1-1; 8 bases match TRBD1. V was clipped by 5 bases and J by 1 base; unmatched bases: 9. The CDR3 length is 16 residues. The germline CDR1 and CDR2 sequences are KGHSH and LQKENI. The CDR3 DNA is TGTGCCAGCTCAGCCCATCCGGGACAGGAGAACACTGAAGCTTTCTTT. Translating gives CASSAHPGQENTEAFF.

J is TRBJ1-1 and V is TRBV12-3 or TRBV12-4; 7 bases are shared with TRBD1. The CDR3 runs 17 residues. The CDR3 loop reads CASGSRQGVNPANEAFF. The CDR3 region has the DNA TGTGCTAGTGGTTCCCGACAGGGTGTGAACCCCGCTAATGAAGCTTTCTTT.

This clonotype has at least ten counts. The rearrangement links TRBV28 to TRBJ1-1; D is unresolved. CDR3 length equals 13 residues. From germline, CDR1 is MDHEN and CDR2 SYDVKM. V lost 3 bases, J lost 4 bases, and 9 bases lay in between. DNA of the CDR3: TGTGCCAGCAGTTTGATGAGCTCCACTGAAGCTTTCTTT. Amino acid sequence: CASSLMSSTEAFF.

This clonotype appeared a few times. CDR3 in amino acids: CASSTDRGLVNTEAFF. The CDR3 DNA reads as TGTGCCAGTAGTACAGACAGGGGTCTGGTGAACACTGAAGCTTTCTTT. The chain is built from TRBV19 and TRBJ1-1, with 8 bases identical to TRBD1. The ends lost 4 bases at V and 0 bases at J; junction bases unmatched: 7. The CDR3 length is 16 residues. Germline V gene lookup returns CDR1 LNHDA and CDR2 SQIVND (reference sequence).

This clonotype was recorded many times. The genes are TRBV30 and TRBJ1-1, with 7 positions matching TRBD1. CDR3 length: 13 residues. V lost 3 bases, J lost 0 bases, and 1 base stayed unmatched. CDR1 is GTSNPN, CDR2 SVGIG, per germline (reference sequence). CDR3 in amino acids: CAWRTGLNTEAFF. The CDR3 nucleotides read TGTGCCTGGAGGACAGGGTTGAACACTGAAGCTTTCTTT.

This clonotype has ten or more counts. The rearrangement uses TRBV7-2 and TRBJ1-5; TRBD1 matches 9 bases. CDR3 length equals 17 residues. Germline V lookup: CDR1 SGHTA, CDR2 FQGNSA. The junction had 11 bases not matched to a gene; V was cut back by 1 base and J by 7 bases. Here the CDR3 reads CASSLVGQGIFRQPQHF. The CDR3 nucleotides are TGTGCCAGCAGCTTAGTGGGACAGGGAATATTCAGGCAGCCCCAGCATTTT.

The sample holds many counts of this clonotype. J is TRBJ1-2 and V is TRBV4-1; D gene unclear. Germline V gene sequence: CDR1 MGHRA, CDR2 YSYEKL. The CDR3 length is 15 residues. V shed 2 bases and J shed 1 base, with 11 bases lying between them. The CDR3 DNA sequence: TGCGCCAGCAGCCAACCCCCGTCAAATAACTATGGCTACACCTTC. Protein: CASSQPPSNNYGYTF.

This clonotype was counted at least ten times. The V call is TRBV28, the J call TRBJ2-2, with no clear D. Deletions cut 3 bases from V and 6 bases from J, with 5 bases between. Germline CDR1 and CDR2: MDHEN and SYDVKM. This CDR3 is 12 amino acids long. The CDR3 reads CASSFPAGELFF. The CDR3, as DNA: TGTGCCAGCAGTTTCCCTGCCGGGGAGCTGTTTTTT.

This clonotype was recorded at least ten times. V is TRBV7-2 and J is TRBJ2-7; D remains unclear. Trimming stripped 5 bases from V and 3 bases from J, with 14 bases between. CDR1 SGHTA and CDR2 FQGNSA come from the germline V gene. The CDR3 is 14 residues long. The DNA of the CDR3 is TGTGCCAGCAGCCTCTCGACTCTTTACTACGAGCAGTACTTC. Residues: CASSLSTLYYEQYF.

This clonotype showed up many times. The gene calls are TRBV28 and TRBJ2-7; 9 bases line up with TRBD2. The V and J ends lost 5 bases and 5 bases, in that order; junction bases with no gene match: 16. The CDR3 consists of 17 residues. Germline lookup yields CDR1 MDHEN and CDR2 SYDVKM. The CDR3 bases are TGTGCCAGCAGTGACCCCCGTGGGCGGGAGGGCCTCCACGAGCAGTACTTC. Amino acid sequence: CASSDPRGREGLHEQYF.

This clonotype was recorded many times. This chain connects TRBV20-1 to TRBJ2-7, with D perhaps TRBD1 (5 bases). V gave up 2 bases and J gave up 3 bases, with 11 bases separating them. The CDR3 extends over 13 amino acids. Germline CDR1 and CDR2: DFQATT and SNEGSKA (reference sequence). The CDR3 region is CSARRTRDYEQYF. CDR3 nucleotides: TGCAGTGCTAGACGGACCAGGGACTACGAGCAGTACTTC.

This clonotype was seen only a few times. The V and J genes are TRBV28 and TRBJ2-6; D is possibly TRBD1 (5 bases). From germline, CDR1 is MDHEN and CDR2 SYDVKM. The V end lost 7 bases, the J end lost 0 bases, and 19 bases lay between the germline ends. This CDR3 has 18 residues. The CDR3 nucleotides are TGTGCCAGCACCGCAGGGTATCCGACAAACTCTGGGGCCAACGTCCTGACTTTC. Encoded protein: CASTAGYPTNSGANVLTF.